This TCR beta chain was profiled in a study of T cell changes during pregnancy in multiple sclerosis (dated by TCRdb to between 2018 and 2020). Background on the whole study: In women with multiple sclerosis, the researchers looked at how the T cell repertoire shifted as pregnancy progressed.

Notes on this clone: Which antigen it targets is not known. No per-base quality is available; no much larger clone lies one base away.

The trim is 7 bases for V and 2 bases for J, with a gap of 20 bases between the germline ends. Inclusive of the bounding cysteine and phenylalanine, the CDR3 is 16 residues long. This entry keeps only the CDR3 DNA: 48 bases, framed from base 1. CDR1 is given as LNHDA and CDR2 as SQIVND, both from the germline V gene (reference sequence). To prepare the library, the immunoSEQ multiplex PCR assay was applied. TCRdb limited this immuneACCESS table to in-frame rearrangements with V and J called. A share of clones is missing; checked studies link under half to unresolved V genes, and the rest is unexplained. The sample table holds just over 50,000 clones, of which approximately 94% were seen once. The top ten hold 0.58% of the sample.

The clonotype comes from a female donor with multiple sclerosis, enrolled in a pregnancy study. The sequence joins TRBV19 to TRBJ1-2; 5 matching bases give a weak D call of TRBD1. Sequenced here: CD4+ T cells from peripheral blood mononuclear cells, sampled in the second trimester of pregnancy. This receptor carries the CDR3 CASTPAGAKANYGYTF. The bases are TGTGCCAGTACGCCAGCTGGGGCCAAGGCAAACTATGGCTACACCTTC.